This TCR beta chain stems from a study of T cell changes during pregnancy in multiple sclerosis. Sequencing was performed with immunoSEQ multiplex PCR; in TCRdb, only in-frame clones are kept and a portion is missing. This sample has approximately 70,000 clones, with 75% to 95% found just once. CDR3 length: 14 amino acids. V was pared by 0 bases and J by 5 bases, with 2 bases of the junction left unmatched. Germline lookup yields CDR1 SGHTS and CDR2 YDEGEE. This receptor was obtained from a female donor with multiple sclerosis, enrolled in a pregnancy study. The chain joins TRBV5-8 to TRBJ2-5; 9 nucleotides match TRBD1. Material: CD4+ T cells from peripheral blood mononuclear cells, obtained before pregnancy. CDR3 amino acids: CASSLVGTGETQYF. The CDR3 DNA reads as TGTGCCAGCAGCTTGGTCGGGACAGGGGAGACCCAGTACTTC.